These T cell receptor beta chains were read from a single sample in a study of control samples from healthy donors and cancer patients. TCRdb's table, derived via immunoSEQ multiplex PCR, lists solely in-frame clones and lacks some. The sample includes 90,000 to 140,000 clones, 83% seen only once; the top ten take 13%. Sequencing used blood. The receptors were sampled from a woman in her fifties or sixties in good health. CDR3s include the opening cysteine and the closing phenylalanine or tryptophan. D genes are given only for firm matches.

d_gene | j_gene | v_gene | CDR3aa
. | TRBJ1-5 | TRBV5-6 | CASSLAGLNLQPQHF
. | TRBJ1-5 | TRBV5-1 | CASSEGGNQPQHF
. | TRBJ2-1 | TRBV7-7 | CASSADTYNEQFF
. | TRBJ2-3 | TRBV2 | CASSGTGFRGDTQYF
. | TRBJ2-5 | TRBV15 | CATNQNGVETQYF
. | TRBJ1-2 | TRBV11-2 | CASRSLRGSYGYTF
. | TRBJ1-2 | TRBV19 | CARVLSRGGDGYTF
. | TRBJ1-1 | TRBV4-2 | CASSQGHERANTEAFF
. | TRBJ2-7 | TRBV15 | CATSRDRAGQVYEQYF
. | TRBJ1-3 | TRBV10-3 | CAARAGVDGNTIYF
. | TRBJ1-1 | TRBV29-1 | CSVDQGYRTEAFF
TRBD1 | TRBJ1-3 | TRBV24-1 | CATSDHTGTGVNTIYF
. | TRBJ2-7 | TRBV19 | CASSITGSYEQYF
TRBD2 | TRBJ2-3 | TRBV19 | CASSRGRTSASSTDTQYF
. | TRBJ2-3 | TRBV9 | CASSEIGDTQYF
. | TRBJ1-1 | TRBV4-1 | CASSQVQGGGNEAFF
. | TRBJ2-7 | TRBV11-3 | CASSSGQEGYEQYF